This T cell receptor beta chain was sequenced for a study of cytomegalovirus exposure and HLA in healthy donors. Broader study findings: The authors confirmed in vitro that a few CMV-associated chains were specific for CMV antigens. When analyzed later, a missense DCLRE1C variant was found to be linked to TCR beta V- and J-gene trimming. In a later analysis, at a false discovery rate of 0.05, 16,951 TCR beta sequences matched HLA alleles.

This clone appeared a single time. Antigen: not known. V gave up 0 bases and J gave up 2 bases; unmatched junction bases: 8. CDR3 length: 17 amino acids. From germline, CDR1 is LGHNA and CDR2 YNFKEQ. Primers included in the PCR were 60 Vbeta and 13 Jbeta primers. Libraries were prepared by immunoSEQ multiplex PCR; TCRdb keeps only in-frame clonotypes and omits some of them. This sample has approximately 100,000 clones, with around 70% found just once. The TCR comes from a man aged 40-50 years in good health and CMV-seropositive. Material: PBMCs. This rearrangement joins TRBV4-2 to TRBJ2-3; 7 nucleotides agree with TRBD2. The CDR3 DNA follows: TGTGCCAGCAGCCAAGATATTACAGCGGGACCCACAGATACGCAGTATTTT. Protein sequence: CASSQDITAGPTDTQYF.